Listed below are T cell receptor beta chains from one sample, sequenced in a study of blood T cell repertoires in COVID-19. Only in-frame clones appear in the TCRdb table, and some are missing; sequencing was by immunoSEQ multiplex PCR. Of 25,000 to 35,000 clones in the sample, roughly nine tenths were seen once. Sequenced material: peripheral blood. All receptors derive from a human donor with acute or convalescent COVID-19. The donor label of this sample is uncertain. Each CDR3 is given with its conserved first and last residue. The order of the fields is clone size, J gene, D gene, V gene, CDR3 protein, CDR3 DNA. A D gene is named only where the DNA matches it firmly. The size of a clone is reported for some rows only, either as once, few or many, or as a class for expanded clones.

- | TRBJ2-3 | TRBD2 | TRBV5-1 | CASSLSFTSGRSTDTQYF | TGCGCCAGCAGCTTGTCCTTTACTAGCGGGAGGTCCACAGATACGCAGTATTTT
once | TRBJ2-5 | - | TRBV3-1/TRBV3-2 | CASSQDPETQYF | TGTGCCAGCAGCCAAGATCCGGAGACCCAGTACTTC
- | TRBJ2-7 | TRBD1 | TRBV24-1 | CATSDPGQGYEQYF | TGTGCCACCAGTGATCCGGGACAGGGCTACGAGCAGTACTTC
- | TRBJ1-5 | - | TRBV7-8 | CASSPVGEGLVDSNQPQHF | TGTGCCAGCAGCCCGGTGGGGGAGGGTTTAGTCGATAGCAATCAGCCCCAGCATTTT
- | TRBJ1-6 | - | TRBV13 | CASSLTPNNSPLHF | TGTGCCAGCAGCTTGACACCTAATAATTCACCCCTCCACTTT
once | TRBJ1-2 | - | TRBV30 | CAWSFQTPGRYGYTF | TGTGCCTGGAGTTTCCAAACCCCCGGTCGTTATGGCTACACCTTC
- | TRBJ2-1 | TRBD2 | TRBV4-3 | CASSQELSGGPYNEQFF | TGCGCCAGCAGCCAAGAACTGTCGGGGGGGCCATACAATGAGCAGTTCTTC
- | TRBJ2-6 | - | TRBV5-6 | CASSLPPSGAGANVLTF | TGTGCCAGCAGCCTCCCACCGTCAGGGGCTGGGGCCAACGTCCTGACTTTC
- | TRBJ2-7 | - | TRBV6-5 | CASSYSIGGTAYEQYF | TGTGCCAGCAGTTACTCGATTGGGGGGACAGCCTACGAGCAGTACTTC
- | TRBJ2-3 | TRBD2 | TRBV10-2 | CASSLAGGEDTQYF | TGCGCCAGCTCACTAGCGGGAGGGGAGGATACGCAGTATTTT
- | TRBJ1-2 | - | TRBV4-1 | CASSRDGSGNYGYTF | TGCGCCAGCAGCCGAGACGGTTCGGGGAACTATGGCTACACCTTC
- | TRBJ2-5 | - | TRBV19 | CASSTQVLAGRETQYF | TGTGCCAGTAGTACTCAGGTGCTAGCTGGGAGGGAGACCCAGTACTTC
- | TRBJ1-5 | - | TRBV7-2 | CASSPMSGNNPPQHF | TGTGCCAGCAGCCCAATGTCAGGGAACAACCCGCCCCAGCATTTT
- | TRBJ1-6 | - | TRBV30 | CAWRSGDNSPLHF | TGTGCCTGGAGATCCGGGGATAATTCACCCCTCCACTTT
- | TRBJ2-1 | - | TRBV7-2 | CASSLGGDNSYNEQFF | TGTGCCAGCAGCTTAGGAGGGGACAACTCCTACAATGAGCAGTTCTTC
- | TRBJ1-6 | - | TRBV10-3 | CATNGGAGNSPLHF | TGTGCCACCAACGGGGGGGCGGGAAATTCACCCCTCCACTTT
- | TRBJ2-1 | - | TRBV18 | CASSLPGTRSYNEQFF | TGTGCCAGCTCATTGCCCGGGACTCGCTCCTACAATGAGCAGTTCTTC